One T cell receptor (beta chain) is described in this entry. There are a few counts of this clone. There is no known antigen for this receptor. Per-base quality was not reported, and no clone a single base away is much larger than it. The sample originates from a study of blood T cell repertoires in COVID-19 (dated by TCRdb to between 2020 and 2021). Concerning the study at large: Samples covering the acute and convalescent phases of COVID-19 were provided by collaborators in the United States, Italy and Spain. The material from the prospective study consisted of cDNA or gDNA derived from T cells, B-cell-depleted T cells, or PBMCs. The repertoires were released in a freely available public database intended as a resource for research on the immune response to SARS-CoV-2. Samples were obtained from the ongoing ImmuneRACE study (first 160 participants) and from 1,000 to 1,500 subjects provided by 6 global collaborators. Where available, HLA class I and class II types were taken from metadata supplied by the sample provider and were not determined by assay-based typing. Deeply sampled blood TCRbeta repertoires from subjects exposed to, actively infected with, or recovered from COVID-19 were included in the dataset. A de-identified subject ID, COVID-19 status, age in years and sex were almost always included in the sample metadata.

TCRbeta CDR3 regions were amplified from genomic DNA using the immunoSEQ Assay, a bias-controlled multiplex PCR. Per the source publication's procedure: The number of nucleated cells in each sample was estimated from the amplification of reference gene primers within the assay. To quantify the absolute abundance of each unique TCRbeta CDR3 rearrangement, sequence reads were collapsed and filtered. For each sample, productive Simpson clonality was calculated as the square root of Simpson's diversity index over productive rearrangements. TCRdb took over this immuneACCESS table, retaining in-frame rearrangements with V and J assigned. Such tables are incomplete; in checked studies, under half of the missing clones stem from an unresolved V gene, and the remainder is unexplained. From that table come the V and J calls and clone size; the DNA was used to work out D and trimming. Recorded for this sample are under 150,000 clones; 83% of them occurred a single time. The ten most abundant clones make up about 18% of the sample.

V and J lose 5 bases and 14 bases, and a span of 20 bases separates them. The CDR3 runs 13 amino acids, cysteine and phenylalanine included. The entry retains the CDR3 DNA only, 39 bases that are in frame from base 1. What the work shows at the level of the full study, not this receptor alone: Clinical and demographic metadata were provided uncurated, with the amount varying by source and participant.

Participants in the prospective study were enrolled through a virtual design, were aged about 18 to 90 years, and lived in 24 United States geographic areas. Cohort assignment in the prospective study relied on participant-reported clinical history from a screening survey and a study questionnaire. Recovered participants in ImmuneRACE Cohort 3 were defined by two consecutive negative NP/OP PCR tests, clearance by a healthcare professional, or resolution of symptoms. In the prospective study, whole blood, serum and a nasopharyngeal or oropharyngeal swab were collected from each participant by mobile phlebotomists. Prospective study participants could optionally give additional blood draws and questionnaires over an approximately 2-month period. Blood samples from the prospective study were shipped frozen or at room temperature prior to DNA extraction.

What was sequenced was PBMCs or T cells enriched from blood (not recorded which). The TCR was taken from a young man who had recovered from COVID-19. This chain joins TRBV12-3 or TRBV12-4 to TRBJ2-3; TRBD2 is a weak D gene call, 6 bases matching. The CDR3 here reads CASSTPGTLKRYF. The DNA sequence follows: TGTGCCAGCAGTACACCGGGGACTCTAAAGCGGTATTTT.